The 25 T cell receptor beta chains given below trace back to one sample, sequenced in a study of blood T cell repertoires in COVID-19. Assay used: immunoSEQ multiplex PCR; TCRdb lists only in-frame clones, some missing. The sample consists of under 45,000 clones, 87% of them appearing once. Sequencing used peripheral blood. All receptors come from a man between 60 and 70 years old with acute or convalescent COVID-19.

This clone was counted a single time. The chain combines TRBV4-2 with TRBJ2-4, with D possibly being TRBD2 (6 bases). CDR1 and CDR2 (germline): LGHNA, YNFKEQ. The CDR3 runs 18 residues. V dropped 0 bases and J dropped 6 bases, with 21 bases sitting between them. This CDR3 is CASSQDLFPRSGRNIQYF. The CDR3 coding sequence is TGTGCCAGCAGCCAAGATCTATTTCCGAGATCCGGGAGAAACATTCAGTACTTC.

J is TRBJ2-3 and V is TRBV12-3 or TRBV12-4; D is possibly TRBD2 (6 bases). The V gene lost 3 bases and the J gene lost 5 bases, with 6 bases spanning the gap. The CDR3 consists of 12 residues. CDR3: CASSLGGDTQYF. The CDR3 region has the DNA TGTGCCAGCAGTTTGGGGGGAGATACGCAGTATTTT.

Here the CDR3 reads CASSPDPGNEQFF. The CDR3 nucleotides read TGTGCCAGCAGCCCGGACCCAGGGAATGAGCAGTTCTTC. The chain links TRBV5-4 to TRBJ2-1; D might be TRBD1 (5 bases). The length of the CDR3 is 13 residues. Per germline, CDR1 SGHNT and CDR2 YYREEE (reference sequence). The V and J ends lost 4 bases and 7 bases respectively, with 12 bases between them. The full variable domain, rest sourced from reference TRBV5-4 and TRBJ2-1, is ETGVTQSPTHLIKTRGQQVTLRCSSQSGHNTVSWYQQALGQGPQFIFQYYREEENGRGNFPPRFSGLQFPNYSSELNVNALELDDSALYLCASSPDPGNEQFFGPGTRLTVL.

CDR3 in amino acids: CASNPTGAGLQETQYF. In DNA, the CDR3 is TGTGCCAGCAACCCGACGGGCGCGGGGCTACAAGAGACCCAGTACTTC. This chain connects TRBV5-8 to TRBJ2-5; tentative D call: TRBD2 (6 bases). The CDR3 is 16 amino acids. Per the germline V gene, CDR1 is SGHTS and CDR2 is YDEGEE. V dropped 6 bases and J dropped 2 bases, with 20 bases sitting between them.

This chain joins TRBV29-1 and TRBJ1-1; D might be TRBD1 (6 bases). CDR3 size: 14 residues. V dropped 2 bases and J dropped 4 bases, with 14 bases sitting between them. Germline assignment: CDR1 SQVTM and CDR2 ANQGSEA. The CDR3 DNA reads as TGCAGCGTTGAACCTACAGGGATAGGCACTGAAGCTTTCTTT. Protein: CSVEPTGIGTEAFF.

The V and J genes are TRBV6-5 and TRBJ2-7; D might be TRBD1 (7 bases). Germline V gene data show CDR1 as MNHEY and CDR2 as SVGAGI. The CDR3 loop spans 14 amino acids. Trimming took 2 bases from V and 6 from J, leaving 14 bases between them. The CDR3 DNA follows: TGTGCCAGCAGTTACGGTAGCAGGGGGGTCGAGCAGTACTTC. Protein product: CASSYGSRGVEQYF.

This clone was recorded a few times. The V call is TRBV4-3, the J call TRBJ2-1; D may be TRBD1 (6 bases). The ends were cut back, 1 base at V and 1 base at J, with 11 bases in the middle. Germline V gene lookup returns CDR1 LGHNA and CDR2 YSLEER. CDR3 length: 16 residues. DNA of the CDR3: TGCGCCAGCAGCCAAGCAATTGGGACATCCTACAATGAGCAGTTCTTC. Its protein is CASSQAIGTSYNEQFF.

J is TRBJ2-1 and V is TRBV4-1; a possible D gene is TRBD2 (7 bases). This CDR3 spans 17 amino acids. V was clipped by 1 base and J by 4 bases, with 17 bases between them. In germline, CDR1 is MGHRA, CDR2 YSYEKL. The CDR3: CASSQGGGAASYNEQFF. CDR3 bases: TGCGCCAGCAGCCAAGGAGGGGGGGCCGCTAGTTACAATGAGCAGTTCTTC.

The chain couples TRBV6-2 or TRBV6-3 to TRBJ1-2; D perhaps matches TRBD1 (5 bases). CDR1 is MNHEY and CDR2 is SVGEGT in the germline V gene. The CDR3 runs to 14 residues. V lost 2 bases to trimming and J lost 0 bases, with 7 bases between them. CDR3 coding DNA: TGTGCCAGCAGTTACCGGGGGGCTAACTATGGCTACACCTTC. Translation gives CASSYRGANYGYTF.

This chain links TRBV4-1 with TRBJ1-2; a possible D gene is TRBD1 (5 bases). This CDR3 is built from 14 residues. CDR1 is MGHRA, CDR2 YSYEKL, per germline. V was trimmed by 4 bases and J by 1 base, leaving 10 bases between them. In DNA, the CDR3 is TGCGCCAGCAGCCCGACAGAATATAACTATGGCTACACCTTC. Translation: CASSPTEYNYGYTF.

J is TRBJ1-2 and V is TRBV6-5; 8 nucleotides match TRBD1. V trimming: 7 bases; J trimming: 5 bases; junction bases outside the gene matches: 12. The germline CDR1 and CDR2 sequences are MNHEY and SVGAGI. The CDR3 has 15 residues. The CDR3: CASTNSQGAHYGYTF. CDR3 nucleotide sequence: TGTGCCAGCACCAATAGTCAGGGGGCGCATTATGGCTACACCTTC.

This chain joins TRBV5-4 and TRBJ2-7, with 10 bases lining up with TRBD1. CDR3 length: 15 amino acids. Trimming took 3 bases from V and 3 from J; bases not matched to a gene: 6. Germline lookup yields CDR1 SGHNT and CDR2 YYREEE (reference sequence). The CDR3 DNA follows: TGTGCCAGCAGCTCCATCGGGACAGGGGTCTACGAGCAGTACTTC. It specifies CASSSIGTGVYEQYF. Together with reference TRBV5-4 and TRBJ2-7, the CDR3 gives the full variable domain: ETGVTQSPTHLIKTRGQQVTLRCSSQSGHNTVSWYQQALGQGPQFIFQYYREEENGRGNFPPRFSGLQFPNYSSELNVNALELDDSALYLCASSSIGTGVYEQYFGPGTRLTVT.

V and J are TRBV11-2 and TRBJ1-1; 8 bases fit TRBD1. The J segment lost 9 bases and the V segment lost 6 bases, leaving 9 bases of the junction unmatched. Germline-derived CDR1 and CDR2 are SGHAT and FQNNGV. The length of the CDR3 is 13 residues. The CDR3 protein is CASSQGQGGKAFF. The CDR3, as DNA: TGTGCCAGCAGTCAAGGACAGGGAGGAAAAGCTTTCTTT.

J is TRBJ2-3 and V is TRBV5-1; 7 bases fit TRBD1. Losses at the gene ends were 0 bases for V and 3 bases for J; bases not matched to a gene: 4. The germline CDR1 and CDR2 sequences are SGHRS and YFSETQ. The CDR3 is made up of 15 amino acids. The CDR3 loop reads CASSLAIRGTDTQYF. Here the CDR3 DNA reads TGCGCCAGCAGCTTGGCCATCAGGGGGACAGATACGCAGTATTTT.

This clone was seen a few times. The chain uses TRBV27 and TRBJ2-2; D unclear. The germline CDR1 and CDR2 sequences are MNHEY and SMNVEV (reference sequence). The CDR3 totals 14 residues. Between the trimmed V and J ends, which lost 3 bases and 0 bases, there was a span of 5 bases. The CDR3 sequence: CASSFGPNTGELFF. The CDR3 bases are TGTGCCAGCAGTTTTGGGCCGAACACCGGGGAGCTGTTTTTT.

This CDR3 is CASSQDRGLGTNEKLFF. CDR3 in DNA: TGTGCCAGCAGCCAAGATAGGGGGTTAGGAACTAATGAAAAACTGTTTTTT. This chain joins TRBV3-1 (or the pseudogene TRBV3-2) and TRBJ1-4, with D tentatively TRBD1 (6 bases). This CDR3 region has 17 residues. Germline V lookup: CDR1 LGHDT, CDR2 YNNKEL (reference sequence). V gave up 0 bases and J gave up 1 base, with 12 bases separating them.

This chain connects TRBV5-5 to TRBJ2-2, with 7 bases aligning to TRBD2. The CDR3 has 14 amino acids. J was trimmed by 4 bases and V by 0 bases; bases with no gene match: 0. The germline gives CDR1 SGHKS, CDR2 YYEKEE (reference sequence). The CDR3 protein is CASSLAGGTGELFF. In DNA, the CDR3 is TGTGCCAGCAGCTTGGCGGGGGGCACCGGGGAGCTGTTTTTT.

The V call is TRBV30, the J call TRBJ1-5; no clear D gene. The CDR3 loop spans 14 amino acids. CDR1 GTSNPN and CDR2 SVGIG come from the germline V gene (reference sequence). The V end was cut by 0 bases, the J end by 2 bases, with 8 bases between. The DNA for the CDR3 is TGTGCCTGGAGTGTGATCGGGGGCAATCAGCCCCAGCATTTT. Translated: CAWSVIGGNQPQHF.

The chain has TRBV11-2 and TRBJ2-7, with a weak D call TRBD1 (7 bases). The CDR3 is made up of 17 amino acids. CDR1 is SGHAT, CDR2 FQNNGV, per germline. Trimming stripped 1 base from V and 6 bases from J, with 22 bases between. CDR3 sequence reads: CASSLGPGGVSEGEQYF. DNA for the CDR3: TGTGCCAGCAGCTTAGGCCCAGGGGGAGTCTCGGAGGGCGAGCAGTACTTC.

The rearrangement joins TRBV18 to TRBJ1-1; possibly TRBD1 for D (6 bases). V shed 8 bases and J shed 0 bases, with 10 bases lying between them. The CDR3 loop spans 13 amino acids. Germline V gene lookup returns CDR1 KGHSH and CDR2 LQKENI. The CDR3 protein is CASKDSMNTEAFF. Here the CDR3 DNA reads TGTGCCAGCAAGGACAGCATGAACACTGAAGCTTTCTTT. Full variable domain (rest looked up from reference TRBV18 and TRBJ1-1): NAGVMQNPRHLVRRRGQEARLRCSPMKGHSHVYWYRQLPEEGLKFMVYLQKENIIDESGMPKERFSAEFPKEGPSILRIQQVVRGDSAAYFCASKDSMNTEAFFGQGTRLTVV.

CDR3 DNA: TGTGCCAGCTGGGGGGGCTGGGGCACTGAAGCTTTCTTT. This sequence encodes CASWGGWGTEAFF. The chain carries TRBV27 and TRBJ1-1, with D tentatively TRBD1 (6 bases). V lost 8 bases and J lost 4, with 14 bases in between. The CDR3 contains 13 residues. The germline gives CDR1 MNHEY, CDR2 SMNVEV (reference sequence).

The gene calls are TRBV5-5 and TRBJ2-1; D is uncertain. The CDR3 sequence is 16 residues long. Trimming pared 4 bases from V and 3 bases from J, leaving 17 bases between. CDR1 is SGHKS, CDR2 YYEKEE, per germline (reference sequence). The CDR3 protein is CASSPLLSAVYNEQFF. CDR3 DNA sequence: TGTGCCAGCAGCCCGCTACTTTCCGCCGTCTACAATGAGCAGTTCTTC. The full variable domain, completed using reference TRBV5-5 and TRBJ2-1, is DAGVTQSPTHLIKTRGQQVTLRCSPISGHKSVSWYQQVLGQGPQFIFQYYEKEERGRGNFPDRFSARQFPNYSSELNVNALLLGDSALYLCASSPLLSAVYNEQFFGPGTRLTVL.

The chain employs TRBV19 and TRBJ1-1; D uncertain. This CDR3 comprises 14 residues. Looked up from germline, CDR1 is LNHDA and CDR2 is SQIVND (reference sequence). V dropped 11 bases and J dropped 4 bases, with 20 bases sitting between them. CDR3 region: CAVKPGRARTEAFF. The CDR3 region has the DNA TGTGCCGTAAAACCCGGGAGGGCTCGCACTGAAGCTTTCTTT.

J is TRBJ1-1 and V is TRBV27; TRBD1 matches at 8 bases. This CDR3 contains 15 residues. Germline V gene lookup returns CDR1 MNHEY and CDR2 SMNVEV (reference sequence). J lost 4 bases, V lost 3 bases, and 7 bases had no gene match. The CDR3 DNA reads as TGTGCCAGCAGTTTGCAGGGGGCGGTACTCACTGAAGCTTTCTTT. This encodes CASSLQGAVLTEAFF.

The rearrangement joins TRBV6-6 to TRBJ1-1, with TRBD1 as a possible D gene (6 bases). V lost 7 bases to trimming and J lost 0 bases, with 12 bases between them. The CDR3 has 14 residues. Germline lookup yields CDR1 MNHNY and CDR2 SVGAGI (reference sequence). CDR3 nucleotides: TGTGCCAGCAACCAGGGGATATTGAACACTGAAGCTTTCTTT. It translates to CASNQGILNTEAFF.